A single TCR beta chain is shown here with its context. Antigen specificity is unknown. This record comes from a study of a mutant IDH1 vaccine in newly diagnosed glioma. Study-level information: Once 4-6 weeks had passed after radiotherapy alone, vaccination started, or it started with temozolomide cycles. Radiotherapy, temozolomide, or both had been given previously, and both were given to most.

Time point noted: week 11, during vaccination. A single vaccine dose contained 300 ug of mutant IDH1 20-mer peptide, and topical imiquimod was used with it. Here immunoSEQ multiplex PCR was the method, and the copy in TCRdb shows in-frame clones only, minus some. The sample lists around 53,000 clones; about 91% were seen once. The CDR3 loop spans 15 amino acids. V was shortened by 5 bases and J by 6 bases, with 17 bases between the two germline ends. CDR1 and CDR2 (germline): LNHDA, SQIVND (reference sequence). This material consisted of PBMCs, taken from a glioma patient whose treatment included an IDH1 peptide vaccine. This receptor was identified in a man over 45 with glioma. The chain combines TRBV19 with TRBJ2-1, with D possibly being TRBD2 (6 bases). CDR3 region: CASSLSHAGPNEQFF. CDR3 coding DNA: TGTGCCAGTAGTCTCAGCCACGCGGGACCCAATGAGCAGTTCTTC.